What follows describes a single T cell receptor beta chain. This record comes from a study of blood T cell repertoires in COVID-19. About the research overall: PBMCs, B-cell-depleted T cells, or T cells provided the cDNA or gDNA that made up the material.

Germline V gene data show CDR1 as SGHAT and CDR2 as FQNNGV. The length of the CDR3 is 18 residues. V shed 2 bases and J 0 bases; nucleotides not matched to a gene: 6. Data came from immunoSEQ multiplex PCR; TCRdb stores just in-frame clones and leaves some out. Here the sample spans 100,000 to 150,000 clones, around nine tenths being singletons. This clonotype was obtained from a woman in her 70s with COVID-19, enrolled during active disease. The gene calls are TRBV11-2 and TRBJ2-6; TRBD1 aligns across 8 bases. Material for sequencing was peripheral blood. The CDR3: CASSLRDRRSSGANVLTF. The CDR3 bases are TGTGCCAGCAGCTTAAGGGACAGGCGAAGCTCTGGGGCCAACGTCCTGACTTTC.